This T cell receptor beta chain was recovered during a study of T cell changes during pregnancy in multiple sclerosis. This CDR3 is built from 15 residues. Germline V lookup: CDR1 MNHEY, CDR2 SVGAGI. The J segment lost 3 bases and the V segment lost 2 bases, leaving 6 bases of the junction unmatched. The table came from immunoSEQ multiplex PCR; TCRdb's copy has only in-frame clones and leaves some out. Among about 110,000 clones listed, 85% to 95% were seen once. The chain links TRBV6-5 to TRBJ2-5; 7 nucleotides align to TRBD2. The specimen was peripheral blood, collected after pregnancy. This receptor was taken from a female donor with multiple sclerosis, enrolled in a pregnancy study. CDR3 DNA: TGTGCCAGCAGTTACCCGCGGGGGAGAAAAGAGACCCAGTACTTC. This translates into CASSYPRGRKETQYF.